Listed here are 26 T cell receptor beta chains from one sample, sequenced in a study of T-cell memory formation after mild COVID-19. TCRdb reprocessed the 5' RACE reads with MiXCR, giving one entry per CDR3 protein. The sample has some 300,000 distinct CDR3 sequences; 20% to 25% are singletons. The sequenced material came from PBMCs or a T cell subset sorted from them (not recorded which). Every receptor here comes from a man younger than 35 who had mild COVID-19 (a few samples of this study predate the infection). Cell type and time point are not known.

This clonotype was recorded a few times. The gene calls are TRBV6-5 and TRBJ1-1; D ambiguous. Germline V lookup: CDR1 MNHEY, CDR2 SVGAGI. The CDR3 is made up of 11 amino acids. V was clipped by 6 bases and J by 2 bases, with 4 bases between them. CDR3 loop: CASSHNTEAFF. The CDR3 DNA sequence: TGTGCCAGCAGCCATAACACTGAAGCTTTCTTT.

This clonotype occurred many times. The chain links TRBV11-2 to TRBJ1-2, with a weak D call TRBD1 (5 bases). The V end was cut by 5 bases, the J end by 6 bases, with 16 bases between. Germline-derived CDR1 and CDR2 are SGHAT and FQNNGV. The CDR3 loop spans 14 amino acids. The CDR3 spells CASSPLGSGHGYTF. The CDR3 bases are TGTGCCAGCAGCCCCCTCGGTTCGGGGCATGGCTACACCTTC.

This clonotype came up a few times. This chain joins TRBV7-9 and TRBJ2-4, with D possibly matching TRBD2 (5 bases). Germline V gene lookup returns CDR1 SEHNR and CDR2 FQNEAQ (reference sequence). V was trimmed by 1 base and J by 8 bases, leaving 18 bases between them. The CDR3 runs to 16 residues. The CDR3 is CASSLEGLGERDIQYF. DNA for the CDR3: TGTGCCAGCAGCTTAGAAGGTCTCGGGGAGAGGGACATTCAGTACTTC.

This clonotype was picked up a small number of times. This sequence joins TRBV7-2 and TRBJ2-3; D remains unclear. The CDR3 runs to 14 residues. With 2 bases removed from V and 6 bases from J, the gap between germline ends came to 12 bases. The V gene's germline CDR1 is SGHTA and CDR2 FQGNSA. The CDR3 DNA reads as TGTGCCAGCAGCTTACGAAGTGAGGCGGATACGCAGTATTTT. It specifies CASSLRSEADTQYF.

V is TRBV7-6 and J is TRBJ2-1; D remains unclear. The ends were cut back, 0 bases at V and 9 bases at J, with 18 bases in the middle. This CDR3 comprises 16 residues. The germline gives CDR1 SGHVS, CDR2 FNYEAQ. Written as DNA, the CDR3 is TGTGCCAGCAGCTTAGCCGCGGCTGAGACGGGCACTGAGCAGTTCTTC. Its translation is CASSLAAAETGTEQFF.

The table lists this clonotype with a few counts. This chain links TRBV11-2 with TRBJ1-5; 7 nucleotides agree with TRBD1. In germline, CDR1 is SGHAT, CDR2 FQNNGV. The V and J ends lost 3 bases and 4 bases, in that order; junction bases with no gene match: 3. CDR3 length: 14 amino acids. CDR3 in amino acids: CASSFLQGNQPQHF. The DNA of the CDR3 is TGTGCCAGCAGCTTTTTACAGGGGAATCAGCCCCAGCATTTT.

This clonotype was counted many times. The chain links TRBV29-1 to TRBJ1-4; no definite D call. The CDR3 sequence is 14 residues long. Trimming took 1 base from V and 6 from J, leaving 12 bases between them. CDR1 is SQVTM, CDR2 ANQGSEA, per germline. The CDR3 reads CSVEGSSVHEKLFF. The CDR3 DNA reads TGCAGCGTTGAAGGGTCGTCAGTCCATGAAAAACTGTTTTTT. Combining the CDR3 with reference TRBV29-1 and TRBJ1-4 gives the whole variable domain SAVISQKPSRDICQRGTSLTIQCQVDSQVTMMFWYRQQPGQSLTLIATANQGSEATYESGFVIDKFPISRPNLTFSTLTVSNMSPEDSSIYLCSVEGSSVHEKLFFGSGTQLSVL.

CDR3 loop: CASSDSVVLFF. The CDR3 DNA sequence: TGTGCCAGCAGTGACTCAGTAGTTCTGTTTTTT. V usage is TRBV2 and J usage is TRBJ1-4; D not certain. CDR1 and CDR2 (germline): SNHLY, FYNNEI. Trimming took off 3 bases at V and 14 bases at J, with 10 bases between the two ends. The CDR3 has 11 residues.

The chain couples TRBV15 to TRBJ1-2; possibly TRBD1 for D (6 bases). The CDR3 has 15 amino acids. The germline V gene encodes CDR1 LNHNV and CDR2 YYDKDF (reference sequence). V shed 0 bases and J shed 6 bases, with 14 bases lying between them. This chain's CDR3 is CATSRDPAAGDGYTF. The CDR3 DNA follows: TGTGCCACCAGCAGAGATCCGGCGGCAGGGGATGGCTACACCTTC.

The table lists this clonotype with a few counts. The chain is built from TRBV7-2 and TRBJ1-2, with 7 bases matching TRBD1. The CDR3 loop spans 16 amino acids. Germline values: CDR1 SGHTA, CDR2 FQGNSA. V shed 4 bases and J 4 bases; nucleotides not matched to a gene: 12. This CDR3 is CASSSLKLDRPYGYTF. The CDR3, as DNA: TGTGCCAGCAGCTCCCTTAAATTGGACAGGCCCTATGGCTACACCTTC.

There are a few counts of this clonotype. The V gene is TRBV7-8, the J gene TRBJ2-1, with D possibly being TRBD2 (6 bases). Germline V gene lookup returns CDR1 SGHVS and CDR2 FQNEAQ. Deletions cut 1 base from V and 4 bases from J, with 14 bases between. This CDR3 is built from 16 residues. The CDR3 sequence: CASSLERGTGYNEQFF. The CDR3 coding sequence is TGTGCCAGCAGCTTAGAACGGGGGACCGGGTACAATGAGCAGTTCTTC.

V gene TRBV2 combines with J gene TRBJ2-2; 12 bases align to TRBD2. The CDR3 runs to 17 residues. Per the germline V gene, CDR1 is SNHLY and CDR2 is FYNNEI. V shed 6 bases and J 2 bases; nucleotides not matched to a gene: 7. CDR3 loop: CASRDSLAGGNTGELFF. In DNA form, the CDR3 reads TGTGCCAGCAGAGACTCACTAGCGGGGGGTAACACCGGGGAGCTGTTTTTT.

This clonotype has a handful of counts. The chain employs TRBV5-1 and TRBJ2-2, with D unclear. This CDR3 comprises 15 residues. Trimming removed 2 bases from V and 0 bases from J, with 8 bases in between. CDR1 is SGHRS, CDR2 YFSETQ, per germline. CDR3 coding DNA: TGCGCCAGCAGCTTCCGGGCCTCGAACACCGGGGAGCTGTTTTTT. It translates to CASSFRASNTGELFF.

A few counts support this clonotype. The chain carries TRBV7-2 and TRBJ1-4; D not certain. CDR3 length equals 14 residues. Germline-derived CDR1 and CDR2 are SGHTA and FQGNSA. Trimming left V 5 bases short and J 3 bases short, with 10 bases between. CDR3 residues: CASSPRGPNEKLFF. CDR3 sequence (DNA): TGTGCCAGCAGCCCCAGAGGACCTAATGAAAAACTGTTTTTT. Complete variable domain (other parts from reference TRBV7-2 and TRBJ1-4): GAGVSQSPSNKVTEKGKDVELRCDPISGHTALYWYRQSLGQGLEFLIYFQGNSAPDKSGLPSDRFSAERTGGSVSTLTIQRTQQEDSAVYLCASSPRGPNEKLFFGSGTQLSVL.

This clonotype came up a few times. The CDR3 region is CASMNGMNTEAFF. CDR3 DNA: TGTGCCAGCATGAACGGTATGAACACTGAAGCTTTCTTT. V usage is TRBV2 and J usage is TRBJ1-1, with D unclear. In germline, CDR1 is SNHLY, CDR2 FYNNEI. Trimming took 7 bases from V and 0 from J, leaving 9 bases between them. This CDR3 comprises 13 residues.

This clonotype has more than one count but fewer than ten. The CDR3 spells CASSFAVTGGREQYF. CDR3 nucleotide sequence: TGTGCCAGCAGCTTTGCCGTGACAGGGGGCCGCGAGCAGTACTTC. This rearrangement joins TRBV7-2 to TRBJ2-7; 10 bases match TRBD1. Germline lookup yields CDR1 SGHTA and CDR2 FQGNSA. J was trimmed by 6 bases and V by 3 bases; bases with no gene match: 8. The CDR3 consists of 15 residues.

This clonotype was seen only a few times. The rearrangement joins TRBV5-1 to TRBJ2-3; 11 bases agree with TRBD2. Germline V gene lookup returns CDR1 SGHRS and CDR2 YFSETQ. CDR3 length equals 15 residues. J lost 4 bases, V lost 0 bases, and 1 base had no gene match. This CDR3 reads CASSLASGGSDTQYF. CDR3 nucleotide sequence: TGCGCCAGCAGCTTGGCTAGCGGGGGGTCAGATACGCAGTATTTT.

The chain is built from TRBV11-3 and TRBJ2-3, with 8 bases that match TRBD2. The CDR3 sequence is 16 residues long. The V and J ends lost 4 bases and 5 bases, in that order; junction bases with no gene match: 11. CDR1 and CDR2 (germline): SGHNT, YENEEA. The CDR3 region has the DNA TGTGCCAGCAGCTCGACCGGGACTAGAGACCGAGATACGCAGTATTTT. Translation: CASSSTGTRDRDTQYF.

This clonotype came up a few times. J is TRBJ2-5 and V is TRBV4-1; no reliable D call. V was clipped by 0 bases and J by 4 bases, with 9 bases between them. The germline V gene has CDR1 MGHRA and CDR2 YSYEKL. The CDR3 is 14 amino acids. The CDR3, as DNA: TGCGCCAGCAGCCAAGACCGGGTGGGAGAGACCCAGTACTTC. This gives the protein CASSQDRVGETQYF.

A note on this clonotype: A read error may produce the germline difference seen at one junction end. The chain uses TRBV7-9 and TRBJ2-7, with D unclear. The CDR3 runs to 11 residues. CDR1 and CDR2 (germline): SEHNR, FQNEAQ (reference sequence). CDR3 loop: CASGLVGFQSF. The CDR3 DNA sequence: TGTGCCAGCGGCTTAGTAGGGTTTCAATCCTTC.

This clonotype came up many times. This chain connects TRBV9 to TRBJ1-4; perhaps TRBD1 as D (5 bases). CDR3 length: 15 amino acids. The ends were cut back, 1 base at V and 7 bases at J, with 14 bases in the middle. Germline loops: CDR1 SGDLS, CDR2 YYNGEE. In DNA, the CDR3 is TGTGCCAGCAGCGTATCAGGGAATTCGGGTGAAAAACTGTTTTTT. The encoded protein is CASSVSGNSGEKLFF.

The chain combines TRBV30 with TRBJ2-1, with D hard to call. V was clipped by 1 base and J by 10 bases, with 8 bases between them. Looked up from germline, CDR1 is GTSNPN and CDR2 is SVGIG (reference sequence). This CDR3 contains 11 residues. The CDR3 nucleotides read TGTGCCTGGAGTGGAAGGTCCGAGCAGTTCTTC. Residues: CAWSGRSEQFF.

This clonotype was detected only a few times. This chain links TRBV30 with TRBJ1-6; D gene uncertain. This CDR3 is 12 amino acids long. The V gene's germline CDR1 is GTSNPN and CDR2 SVGIG (reference sequence). V was trimmed by 0 bases and J by 7 bases, leaving 4 bases between them. CDR3 nucleotide sequence: TGTGCCTGGAGTGTGACCAATTCACCCCTCCACTTT. This translates into CAWSVTNSPLHF.

The V call is TRBV15, the J call TRBJ2-5, with D perhaps matching TRBD1 (5 bases). The germline V gene has CDR1 LNHNV and CDR2 YYDKDF (reference sequence). Deletions cut 3 bases from V and 5 bases from J, with 16 bases between. The CDR3 has 15 amino acids. CDR3: CATSSPLHAGETQYF. In nucleotides, the CDR3 is TGTGCCACCAGCAGCCCCCTGCACGCAGGGGAGACCCAGTACTTC.

V usage is TRBV4-2 and J usage is TRBJ2-3; a weak D match, TRBD2 (5 bases). Trimming took 1 base from V and 0 from J, leaving 11 bases between them. Germline V lookup: CDR1 LGHNA, CDR2 YNFKEQ. This CDR3 contains 16 residues. The CDR3 is CASSQAQRFSTDTQYF. CDR3 nucleotides: TGTGCCAGCAGCCAAGCACAGCGGTTCAGCACAGATACGCAGTATTTT.

The chain links TRBV25-1 to TRBJ2-4, with D possibly called TRBD1 or TRBD2 (5 bases each). Per germline, CDR1 MGHDK and CDR2 SYGVNS. V lost 6 bases to trimming and J lost 4 bases, with 16 bases between them. This CDR3 is 15 amino acids long. The CDR3 nucleotides read TGTGCCAGCAGCGAAACCGGGACCCCGAAAAACATTCAGTACTTC. Its protein product is CASSETGTPKNIQYF.